Listed below are T cell receptor beta chains from one sample, sequenced in a study of monozygotic twins with inflammatory bowel disease. From the 5' RACE reads, TCRdb lists one entry per CDR3 protein and no DNA. The specimen's table records more than 350,000 distinct CDR3 sequences. Sequencing used blood. The receptors were gathered from a human donor with ulcerative colitis or Crohn's disease, or a healthy co-twin of an affected twin (not recorded which). The CDR3 runs from the conserved cysteine through the conserved F or W.

V gene	J gene	CDR3 protein
TRBV7-9	TRBJ1-5	CASSLSSQPQHF
TRBV5-6	TRBJ2-3	CASSWLQGGTQYF
TRBV6-1	TRBJ1-3	CASSPPTGPGNTIYF
TRBV28	TRBJ1-5	CASSLRQGFNQPQHF
TRBV29-1	TRBJ1-1	CSASGINTEAFF
TRBV12-3/TRBV12-4	TRBJ1-2	CASSFPDPSLGGYTF
TRBV3-1	TRBJ2-7	CASSSFPRTSGDEQYF
TRBV5-1	TRBJ2-7	CASSLGPSTGDEQYF
TRBV5-1	TRBJ2-2	CASSLTGAPNTGELFF
TRBV6-2/TRBV6-3	TRBJ1-2	CASRLVGPGYGYTF
TRBV11-2	TRBJ2-6	CASSLGWDRARGANVLTF
TRBV6-2/TRBV6-3	TRBJ2-1	CASSYRRAEQFF
TRBV4-2	TRBJ2-5	CASSQAPTSGDQETQYF
TRBV6-6	TRBJ2-2	CASSPGPHTGELFF
TRBV11-2	TRBJ2-2	CASSVEGVAGANTGELFF
TRBV4-3	TRBJ2-1	CASSSGTSGTLNEQFF
TRBV7-2	TRBJ2-3	CASSLVSGGFNTQYF
TRBV27	TRBJ1-1	CASSRPGGKAFF
TRBV19	TRBJ2-3	CASSIDQLPTDTQYF
TRBV20-1	TRBJ1-1	CSGRLGGDTEAFF
TRBV5-1	TRBJ2-1	CASSLARLAFYNEQFF
TRBV24-1	TRBJ2-2	CATSDPTRNTGELFF
TRBV28	TRBJ2-1	CASSSWSGSDNEQFF
TRBV20-1	TRBJ2-3	CSARGRQSTDTQYF
TRBV7-6	TRBJ2-1	CASSFTPPTGEPGDEQFF
TRBV19	TRBJ1-5	CASTDLSWGGQPQHF
TRBV5-1	TRBJ2-3	CASSFLSGSGEDTQYF
TRBV9	TRBJ2-1	CASSTRQISDEQFF
TRBV6-5	TRBJ2-1	CASSFINEQFF
TRBV5-6	TRBJ2-7	CASSLRSGVGHEQYF
TRBV30	TRBJ2-1	CAWSASGSSYNEQFF
TRBV21-1	TRBJ2-3	CASSIRQDTDTQYF
TRBV15	TRBJ1-5	CATSGWTGPNQPQHF
TRBV5-1	TRBJ2-4	CASSLDGRPAKNIQYF
TRBV7-2	TRBJ1-4	CASSFGLRNEKLFF
TRBV29-1	TRBJ1-1	CSALGQGTDTEAFF
TRBV12-3/TRBV12-4	TRBJ2-6	CASSPGQGGSGANVLTF
TRBV14	TRBJ2-5	CASSLNLEGTQYF
TRBV29-1	TRBJ2-1	CSVEDLIGRHAYNEQFF
TRBV5-1	TRBJ2-1	CASSPLQGFRDNEQFF
TRBV6-5	TRBJ2-3	CASSYSARTDTQYF
TRBV12-3/TRBV12-4	TRBJ1-5	CASSFATGGQPQHF
TRBV12-3/TRBV12-4	TRBJ2-7	CASSVRRVDEQYF
TRBV3-1	TRBJ2-7	CASSQDPGGEQYF
TRBV27	TRBJ2-3	CASRPGTTRTDTQYF
TRBV5-6	TRBJ1-2	CASSLYSKGYTF
TRBV11-2	TRBJ2-2	CASTLGRYNTGELFF
TRBV5-1	TRBJ2-1	CASSLVPANEQLF
TRBV20-1	TRBJ1-1	CSARPGQGFTEAFF
TRBV28	TRBJ2-1	CASSELAGSSSYNEQFF
TRBV4-2	TRBJ2-3	CASSQDPETDTQYF
TRBV27	TRBJ2-7	CASSFKQSYEQYF